This TCR beta chain was sequenced during a study of B cell selection in AIRE deficiency. The study, taken as a whole, reports: Patient Tconv cells held around a third of Treg sequences shared by healthy donors.

Germline V gives CDR1 SGHAT, CDR2 FQNNGV. V shed 2 bases, J shed 4 bases, and the junction held 0 bases outside the gene matches. This CDR3 comprises 13 residues. This table comes from immunoSEQ multiplex PCR, and its TCRdb copy is limited to in-frame clones, with some not included. Of 20,000 to 30,000 clones in the sample, about 95% were seen once. Sorting defined conventional CD4 T cells as CD4+CD127+. In the case of this clone: Its antigen remains unidentified.

The origin of this receptor is a human donor in good health. Source material: CD4+CD127+ conventional T cells sorted from PBMCs. The rearrangement joins TRBV11-2 to TRBJ1-1; 8 bases agree with TRBD1. The CDR3 reads CASSLTGGTEAFF. For the CDR3, the DNA is TGTGCCAGCAGCTTAACAGGGGGCACTGAAGCTTTCTTT.